This T cell receptor (beta chain) is drawn from a study of tumor and adjacent non-tumor tissue in lung cancer. Study-wide results and caveats: Significantly higher TCR diversity was found in tumor than normal lung.

RNA was extracted from bulk tissue without any cell sorting. This non-tumor lung sample came from over 3 cm beyond the tumor edge. Chemotherapy-naive patients with new lung cancer underwent thoracic surgery in China, August–November 2014. The V gene's germline CDR1 is DFQATT and CDR2 SNEGSKA (reference sequence). This CDR3 spans 15 amino acids. A note on this clonotype: Its antigen is still unknown. The conserved phenylalanine or tryptophan normally closing the CDR3 is absent here, so this likely arose from a read error.

A modified ARM-PCR protocol with three rounds of nested PCR amplified TCRbeta. TCRdb re-derived calls from the multiplex PCR reads in MiXCR, one entry per CDR3 protein. The table includes approximately 100,000 distinct CDR3 sequences, 65% detected once. What was sequenced was distant non-tumor lung tissue. The J gene is TRBJ2-6, the V gene TRBV20-1; either TRBD1 or TRBD2 may fit D (5 bases each). The source is a man aged 25 to 45 with non-small cell lung cancer. The CDR3 nucleotides read TGCAGTGCTAGAGCTGAGGCCGTCGGGGCTAACGTCCTGACTTCC. It specifies CSARAEAVGANVLTS.